At least ten counts were recorded for the clone carrying this T cell receptor (beta chain). Described time point: newly diagnosed GD, antithyroid drugs for less than 3 months. Making the TCR library involved RNA that had been extracted from PBMCs. Building the TCR beta libraries relied on iRepertoire HTBI primers, and CDR3 regions underwent Arm-PCR. Via MiXCR, TCRdb re-called the multiplex PCR reads, giving one row per CDR3 protein. The repertoire includes roughly 560,000 distinct CDR3 sequences, roughly 16% of them detected once, and 20% to 25% sits in the top ten. This entry belongs to a study of regulatory T cells in long-lasting Graves disease. The V end was cut by 5 bases, the J end by 2 bases, with 8 bases between. There are 14 residues in the CDR3. Germline V CDR1 and CDR2: KGHDR, SFDVKD. These data were likewise used in another study, on T cells in Graves' hyperthyroidism and ophthalmopathy. Per that paper: The diagnostic basis comprised clinical symptoms, serum thyroxine and TRAb, thyroid ultrasound and orbital computed tomography.

This sequence joins TRBV24-1 and TRBJ2-2; TRBD1 is a possible D gene (5 bases). Source: peripheral blood mononuclear cells (PBMCs), taken at new diagnosis, from a patient treated with antithyroid drugs. This sequence originates from a middle-aged woman with Graves disease. The CDR3 coding sequence is TGTGCCACCAGTGGGGGCCGTAACACCGGGGAGCTGTTTTTT. Protein: CATSGGRNTGELFF.